Presented here are 9 T cell receptor beta chains from one specimen sequenced in a study of shared clonotypes between healthy human individuals (dated by TCRdb to 2019 to 2021). The method behind the library was the immunoSEQ multiplex PCR assay. The source is immuneACCESS, and TCRdb retained only in-frame sequences with V and J called. Part of the clones is not carried over; for the studies checked, unresolved V genes explain less than half of this, and the remainder is unexplained. The table for this sample lists about 2 million clones; about 95% of them were counted only once. The top ten hold 0.1% to 0.15% of the sample. The specimen sequenced was naive CD4+ T cells sorted from blood. The sample's cell subset or site, from its label and the paper: CD45RA+ positively selected. All receptors derive from a man aged 18 to 30 in good health.

This clone showed up just once. The chain links TRBV6-6 to TRBJ1-1; the D is unclear. The V end was cut by 10 bases, the J end by 2 bases, with 8 bases between. There are 11 residues in the CDR3. Germline V CDR1 and CDR2: MNHNY, SVGAGI (reference sequence). The DNA for the CDR3 is TGTGCCACGCAAATTAACACTGAAGCTTTCTTT. Protein product: CATQINTEAFF.

V gene TRBV2 combines with J gene TRBJ2-7; D remains unclear. Germline CDR1 reads SNHLY; CDR2 reads FYNNEI. The CDR3 is made up of 11 amino acids. The V end lost 4 bases, the J end lost 7 bases, and 8 bases lay between the germline ends. DNA of the CDR3: TGTGCCAGCAGTGTGGACCGAGAGCAGTACTTC. This gives the protein CASSVDREQYF.

The chain has TRBV12-5 and TRBJ2-2; D is unresolved. V was pared by 4 bases and J by 0 bases, with 6 bases between. The CDR3 length is 14 residues. Germline CDR1 and CDR2: LGHNT and FRNRAP. The CDR3 DNA reads TGTGCTAGTGGTTCGGACGCGAACACCGGGGAGCTGTTTTTT. Residues: CASGSDANTGELFF. The full variable domain, in which reference TRBV12-5 and TRBJ2-2 provide the parts outside the CDR3, is DARVTQTPRHKVTEMGQEVTMRCQPILGHNTVFWYRQTMMQGLELLAYFRNRAPLDDSGMPKDRFSAEMPDATLATLKIQPSEPRDSAVYFCASGSDANTGELFFGEGSRLTVL.

The chain couples TRBV5-1 to TRBJ1-3; D is unresolved. With 4 bases removed from V and 4 bases from J, the gap between germline ends came to 12 bases. The germline CDR1 and CDR2 sequences are SGHRS and YFSETQ. This CDR3 has 14 amino acids. The CDR3 loop is CASSVLYQGNTIYF. The CDR3 DNA reads as TGCGCCAGCAGCGTCCTCTACCAAGGAAACACCATATATTTT.

This chain connects TRBV28 to TRBJ2-1; TRBD2 matches at 7 bases. The junction had 16 bases not matched to a gene; V was cut back by 6 bases and J by 5 bases. Germline CDR1 reads MDHEN; CDR2 reads SYDVKM. The CDR3 covers 17 residues. The CDR3 nucleotides read TGTGCCAGCAGCCCGCCCATACTAGCGTCGCTTAACAATGAGCAGTTCTTC. Encoded protein: CASSPPILASLNNEQFF.

This clone occurred once. The rearrangement uses TRBV5-1 and TRBJ2-1; 10 nucleotides line up with TRBD1. Germline V CDR1 and CDR2: SGHRS, YFSETQ. The junction had 4 bases not matched to a gene; V was cut back by 4 bases and J by 3 bases. CDR3 length equals 15 residues. The DNA of the CDR3 is TGCGCCAGCAGCCCTGGACAGGGGGACTACAATGAGCAGTTCTTC. Translating gives CASSPGQGDYNEQFF.

The chain uses TRBV27 and TRBJ1-2; the D gene is possibly TRBD1 (5 bases). Trimming took off 3 bases at V and 6 bases at J, with 14 bases between the two ends. Germline assignment: CDR1 MNHEY and CDR2 SMNVEV (reference sequence). This CDR3 is built from 14 residues. DNA of the CDR3: TGTGCCAGCAGTTTTCGGGACGGGCGGAATGGCTACACCTTC. Amino acids: CASSFRDGRNGYTF.

The chain is built from TRBV19 and TRBJ2-1; 9 bases line up with TRBD2. The CDR3 is 17 amino acids. V lost 6 bases, J lost 4 bases, and 13 bases stayed unmatched. Looked up from germline, CDR1 is LNHDA and CDR2 is SQIVND (reference sequence). The CDR3 DNA reads TGTGCCAGTAGCGATCTCATAGCGGGAGTAATTTACAATGAGCAGTTCTTC. This sequence encodes CASSDLIAGVIYNEQFF.

The J gene is TRBJ1-2, the V gene TRBV19; no clear D. Trimming left V 6 bases short and J 6 bases short, with 17 bases between. This CDR3 spans 14 amino acids. CDR1 and CDR2 (germline): LNHDA, SQIVND (reference sequence). The CDR3 spells CASSIRQGLDGYTF. The CDR3 bases are TGTGCCAGTAGCATTCGGCAAGGGTTGGATGGCTACACCTTC.